A selection of T cell receptor beta chains follows, all from one sample in a study of T-cell memory formation after mild COVID-19. TCRdb processed the 5' RACE reads anew with MiXCR; each CDR3 protein has one entry. The sample has about 430,000 distinct CDR3 sequences; approximately 19% are singletons. Sequencing was carried out using PBMCs or a T cell subset sorted from them (not recorded which). The receptors stem from a man aged 18 to 30 who had mild COVID-19 (a few samples of this study predate the infection). Cell type and time point are not known. Each CDR3 is given with its conserved first and last residue. A D gene is named only where the DNA matches it firmly. Where a row states a size, it is once, few, many or the class of an expanded clone; other rows omit it.

v_call	j_call	clone_size	cdr3_length	d_call	cdr3_aa	cdr3_nt
TRBV7-9	TRBJ2-2	NA	14	NA	CASRLGIGAGELFF	TGTGCCAGCAGGCTAGGTATCGGAGCCGGGGAGCTGTTTTTT
TRBV28	TRBJ1-2	NA	17	NA	CASRGGTPTAANYGYTF	TGTGCCAGCAGGGGGGGGACCCCCACCGCGGCTAACTATGGCTACACCTTC
TRBV14	TRBJ2-5	NA	15	TRBD1	CASRRSGQGEETQYF	TGTGCCAGCAGGAGGAGTGGACAGGGAGAAGAGACCCAGTACTTC
TRBV19	TRBJ2-1	NA	13	NA	CASEQGPYNEQFF	TGTGCCAGCGAGCAGGGACCCTACAATGAGCAGTTCTTC
TRBV25-1	TRBJ1-2	NA	15	TRBD1	CASSEYPDRGHGYTF	TGTGCCAGCAGTGAATACCCCGACAGGGGGCATGGCTACACCTTC
TRBV12-3/TRBV12-4	TRBJ1-4	NA	12	NA	CASTTGLGALFF	TGTGCCAGCACCACCGGGCTAGGGGCTCTGTTTTTT
TRBV6-5	TRBJ2-3	NA	13	TRBD2	CASSYTKRGAQYF	TGTGCCAGCAGTTACACGAAGCGGGGGGCGCAGTATTTT
TRBV5-1	TRBJ2-5	NA	15	TRBD1	CASREGQGGRETQYF	TGCGCCAGCAGAGAGGGACAGGGAGGTCGAGAGACCCAGTACTTC
TRBV7-2	TRBJ2-3	NA	16	TRBD1	CASSSGTGISTDTQYF	TGTGCCAGCAGCTCCGGGACAGGGATTAGCACAGATACGCAGTATTTT
TRBV7-2	TRBJ2-3	few	14	NA	CASSYWDQRDTQYF	TGTGCCAGCAGCTACTGGGACCAGCGTGATACGCAGTATTTT
TRBV20-1	TRBJ1-1	few	12	NA	CSARIAGRRAFF	TGCAGTGCTAGGATCGCAGGCCGCAGGGCTTTCTTT
TRBV7-2	TRBJ2-5	few	14	TRBD2	CASSDSSGEETQYF	TGTGCCAGCAGCGATTCTAGCGGGGAGGAGACCCAGTACTTC
TRBV7-2	TRBJ2-1	NA	15	NA	CASSFLTLVLGEQFF	TGTGCCAGCAGCTTTCTTACTCTGGTATTGGGTGAGCAGTTCTTC
TRBV2	TRBJ2-2	few	14	NA	CASIGGGLTGELFF	TGTGCCAGCATAGGAGGGGGCCTCACCGGGGAGCTGTTTTTT
TRBV11-2	TRBJ2-3	few	16	NA	CASSLDSVGSTDTQYF	TGTGCCAGCAGCTTAGATTCCGTCGGGAGCACAGATACGCAGTATTTT
TRBV5-5	TRBJ2-7	NA	15	TRBD2	CASSYVGGGSYEQYF	TGTGCCAGCAGCTATGTTGGGGGGGGCTCCTACGAGCAGTACTTC
TRBV9	TRBJ1-1	NA	13	NA	CASSPTLGDEAFF	TGTGCCAGCAGCCCCACGTTGGGGGACGAAGCTTTCTTT
TRBV27	TRBJ1-5	NA	17	NA	CASSLYGQGYGNQPQHF	TGTGCCAGCAGTTTATATGGGCAGGGGTACGGCAATCAGCCCCAGCATTTT
TRBV15	TRBJ2-7	NA	13	NA	CATSNPPLYEQYF	TGTGCCACCAGCAACCCACCTCTCTACGAGCAGTACTTC
TRBV11-2	TRBJ1-1	few	15	NA	CASSPRKVMNTEAFF	TGTGCCAGCAGCCCACGTAAGGTGATGAACACTGAAGCTTTCTTT
TRBV6-1	TRBJ2-2	NA	16	TRBD2	CASSEGWGLNTGELFF	TGTGCCAGCAGTGAAGGGTGGGGACTAAACACCGGGGAGCTGTTTTTT
TRBV4-3	TRBJ1-2	few	15	NA	CASSQDLAGQNGYTF	TGCGCCAGCAGCCAAGATTTGGCAGGGCAGAATGGCTACACCTTC
TRBV7-6	TRBJ2-7	many	13	NA	CASSSTGYYEQYF	TGTGCCAGCAGCTCCACGGGCTACTACGAGCAGTACTTC
TRBV4-2	TRBJ2-2	few	18	TRBD1	CASSQSRRDRENTGELFF	TGTGCCAGCAGCCAAAGCCGGAGGGACAGGGAGAACACCGGGGAGCTGTTTTTT
TRBV15	TRBJ2-1	few	16	NA	CATSRDSGREYNEQFF	TGTGCCACCAGCAGAGATTCGGGACGGGAGTACAATGAGCAGTTCTTC
TRBV7-2	TRBJ2-1	few	15	TRBD1	CASSQGGSIYNEQFF	TGTGCCAGCAGCCAAGGGGGCAGCATCTACAATGAGCAGTTCTTC
TRBV6-5	TRBJ1-2	few	16	NA	CASSLRGKPLDYGYTF	TGTGCCAGCAGTTTGCGGGGCAAACCCCTTGACTATGGCTACACCTTC
TRBV7-2	TRBJ2-2	NA	16	TRBD2	CASSFSLAGNTGELFF	TGTGCCAGCAGCTTTAGTCTAGCGGGAAACACCGGGGAGCTGTTTTTT
TRBV7-7	TRBJ2-1	NA	15	NA	CASSLDRTKYNEQFF	TGTGCTAGCAGCTTAGACCGGACGAAGTACAATGAGCAGTTCTTC
TRBV7-2	TRBJ2-1	few	13	TRBD1	CASTKDRGNEQFF	TGTGCCAGCACCAAGGACAGGGGCAATGAGCAGTTCTTC
TRBV20-1	TRBJ2-7	NA	14	TRBD2	CSARRWRESYEQYF	TGCAGTGCTAGAAGGTGGCGGGAGTCCTACGAGCAGTACTTC
TRBV29-1	TRBJ2-2	NA	13	NA	CSVVRTNTGELFF	TGCAGCGTTGTTCGCACCAACACCGGGGAGCTGTTTTTT
TRBV5-1	TRBJ2-3	many	14	NA	CASYNNLRTDTQYF	TGCGCCAGCTATAATAATCTCCGCACAGATACGCAGTATTTT
TRBV7-6	TRBJ2-1	many	12	NA	CASSLAADEQFF	TGTGCCAGCAGCTTAGCGGCCGATGAGCAGTTCTTC
TRBV6-1	TRBJ2-3	NA	14	TRBD2	CASFSGVGGDTQYF	TGTGCCAGCTTCAGCGGGGTGGGTGGAGATACGCAGTATTTT
TRBV6-2/TRBV6-3	TRBJ1-2	NA	13	NA	CASSNTAQNGYTF	TGTGCCAGCAGTAACACGGCCCAGAATGGCTACACCTTC
TRBV30	TRBJ1-1	NA	15	NA	CAWRRSGTGSTEAFF	TGTGCCTGGAGGCGCTCCGGGACTGGGAGCACTGAAGCTTTCTTT
TRBV9	TRBJ2-3	few	17	NA	CASSVSSSPASTDTQYF	TGTGCCAGCAGCGTGTCTTCTAGCCCCGCCTCGACAGATACGCAGTATTTT
TRBV11-3	TRBJ2-3	NA	13	NA	CASSSEGGGTQYF	TGTGCCAGCAGCTCGGAGGGAGGCGGTACGCAGTATTTT
TRBV20-1	TRBJ2-3	NA	16	TRBD2	CSAMAGGSYSTDTQYF	TGCAGTGCTATGGCGGGGGGATCCTATAGCACAGATACGCAGTATTTT
TRBV20-1	TRBJ1-5	few	18	NA	CSAPQRGQGGHSNQPQHF	TGCAGTGCCCCTCAACGGGGGCAGGGAGGACATAGCAATCAGCCCCAGCATTTT
TRBV10-3	TRBJ2-5	NA	14	NA	CAISGDNLGETQYF	TGTGCCATCAGCGGGGACAACCTGGGGGAGACCCAGTACTTC
TRBV4-1	TRBJ2-5	NA	16	TRBD2	CASSQAPPGGQETQYF	TGCGCCAGCAGCCAAGCCCCCCCGGGGGGTCAAGAGACCCAGTACTTC
TRBV7-9	TRBJ1-6	few	13	NA	CASQSGVVAPLHF	TGTGCCAGCCAGAGCGGGGTTGTGGCACCCCTCCACTTT
TRBV20-1	TRBJ2-3	NA	15	TRBD2	CSASQTSGVGDTQYF	TGCAGTGCTAGCCAGACTAGCGGGGTTGGGGATACGCAGTATTTT
TRBV20-1	TRBJ1-6	NA	13	NA	CSARVPAGSPLHF	TGCAGTGCTAGAGTCCCCGCGGGTTCACCCCTCCACTTT
TRBV18	TRBJ2-5	NA	11	NA	CASSDRETQYF	TGTGCCAGCTCAGACAGAGAGACCCAGTACTTC
TRBV7-2	TRBJ1-1	few	15	TRBD1	CASSITGARNTEAFF	TGTGCCAGCAGCATCACAGGGGCCAGGAACACTGAAGCTTTCTTT